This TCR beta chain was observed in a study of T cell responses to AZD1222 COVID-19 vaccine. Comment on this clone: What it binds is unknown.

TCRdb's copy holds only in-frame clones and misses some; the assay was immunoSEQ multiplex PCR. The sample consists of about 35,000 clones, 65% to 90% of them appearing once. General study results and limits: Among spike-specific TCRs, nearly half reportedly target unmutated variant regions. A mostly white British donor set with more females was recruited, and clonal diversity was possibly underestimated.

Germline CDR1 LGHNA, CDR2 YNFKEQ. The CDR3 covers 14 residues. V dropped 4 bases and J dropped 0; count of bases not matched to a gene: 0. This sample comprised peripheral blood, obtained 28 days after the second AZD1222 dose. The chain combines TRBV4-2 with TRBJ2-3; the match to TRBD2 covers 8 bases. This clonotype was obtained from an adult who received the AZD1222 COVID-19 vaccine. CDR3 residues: CASSRTSSTDTQYF. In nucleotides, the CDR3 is TGTGCCAGCAGCCGGACTAGCAGCACAGATACGCAGTATTTT.